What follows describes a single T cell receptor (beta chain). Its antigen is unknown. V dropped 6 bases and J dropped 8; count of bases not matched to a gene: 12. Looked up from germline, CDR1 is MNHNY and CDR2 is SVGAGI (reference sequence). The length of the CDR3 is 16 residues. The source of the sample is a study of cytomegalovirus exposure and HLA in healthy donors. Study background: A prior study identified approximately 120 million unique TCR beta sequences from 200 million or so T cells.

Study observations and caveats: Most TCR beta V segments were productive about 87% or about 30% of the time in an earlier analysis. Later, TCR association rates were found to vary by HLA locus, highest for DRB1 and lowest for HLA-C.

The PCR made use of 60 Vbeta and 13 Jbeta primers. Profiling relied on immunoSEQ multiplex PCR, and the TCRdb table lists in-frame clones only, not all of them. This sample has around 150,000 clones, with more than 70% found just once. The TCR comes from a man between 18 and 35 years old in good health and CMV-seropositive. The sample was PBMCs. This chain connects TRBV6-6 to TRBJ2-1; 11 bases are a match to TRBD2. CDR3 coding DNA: TGTGCCAGCAGCCCCCCGGCGGTAGCGGGAGGGGATGAGCAGTTCTTC. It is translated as CASSPPAVAGGDEQFF.